The clone carrying this T cell receptor beta chain was seen only once. Its antigen is not known. Treatment of the sample: around 19 received Ad26.COV2.S at low or high dose, single or two shots; about 5 received placebo; per-sample allocation not given. Sampling took place 63 days after the first vaccine or placebo injection. The sample came from a Boston adult aged 18-55 years. The data stem from a study of Ad26.COV2.S vaccination and SARS-CoV-2 variants. This CDR3 region has 12 residues. Germline CDR1 LGHDT, CDR2 YNNKEL (reference sequence). V was pared by 0 bases and J by 4 bases, with 3 bases between. Sequencing was performed with immunoSEQ multiplex PCR; in TCRdb, only in-frame clones are kept and a portion is missing. This sample has approximately 360,000 clones, with 80% to 90% found just once. Study conclusions and caveats: Spike-specific TCR breadth was greater after Ad26.COV2.S than placebo.

The sequenced sample was peripheral blood, obtained in a trial of Ad26.COV2.S vaccine versus placebo. This clonotype was sampled from a person aged 18-65 years who received the Ad26.COV2.S COVID-19 vaccine or a placebo. This chain joins TRBV3-1 (or the pseudogene TRBV3-2) and TRBJ2-5, with D hard to call. DNA for the CDR3: TGTGCCAGCAGCCAAGATGGAGAGACCCAGTACTTC. It codes for CASSQDGETQYF.